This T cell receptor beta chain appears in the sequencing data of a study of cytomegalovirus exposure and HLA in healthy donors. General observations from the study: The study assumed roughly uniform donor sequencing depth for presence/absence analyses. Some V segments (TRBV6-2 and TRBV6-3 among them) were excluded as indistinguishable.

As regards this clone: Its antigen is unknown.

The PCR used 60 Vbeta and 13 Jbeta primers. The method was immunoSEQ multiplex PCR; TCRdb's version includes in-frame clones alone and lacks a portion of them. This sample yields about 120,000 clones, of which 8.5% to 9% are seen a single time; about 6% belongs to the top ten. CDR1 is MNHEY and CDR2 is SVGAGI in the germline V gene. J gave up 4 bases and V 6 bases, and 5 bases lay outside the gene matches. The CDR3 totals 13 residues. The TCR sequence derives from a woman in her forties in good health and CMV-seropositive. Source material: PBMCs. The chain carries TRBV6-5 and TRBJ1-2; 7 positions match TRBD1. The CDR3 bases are TGTGCCAGCAGAAGGACAGGCGGCTATGGCTACACCTTC. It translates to CASRRTGGYGYTF.